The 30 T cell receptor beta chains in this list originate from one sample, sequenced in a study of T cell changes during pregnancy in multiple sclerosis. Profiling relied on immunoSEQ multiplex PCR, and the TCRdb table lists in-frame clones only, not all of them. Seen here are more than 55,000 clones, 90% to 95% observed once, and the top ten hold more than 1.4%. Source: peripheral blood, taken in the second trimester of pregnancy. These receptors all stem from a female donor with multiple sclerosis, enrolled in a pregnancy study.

Here the CDR3 reads CASSRREGREGTQYF. The CDR3 nucleotides read TGTGCCAGCAGCAGAAGAGAAGGACGCGAGGGGACCCAGTACTTC. V is TRBV9 and J is TRBJ2-5; possible D gene TRBD2, 5 bases. The V end lost 4 bases, the J end lost 7 bases, and 20 bases lay between the germline ends. Germline values: CDR1 SGDLS, CDR2 YYNGEE. The CDR3 runs to 15 residues. The variable domain in full, completed from reference TRBV9 and TRBJ2-5, reads DSGVTQTPKHLITATGQRVTLRCSPRSGDLSVYWYQQSLDQGLQFLIQYYNGEERAKGNILERFSAQQFPDLHSELNLSSLELGDSALYFCASSRREGREGTQYFGPGTRLLVL.

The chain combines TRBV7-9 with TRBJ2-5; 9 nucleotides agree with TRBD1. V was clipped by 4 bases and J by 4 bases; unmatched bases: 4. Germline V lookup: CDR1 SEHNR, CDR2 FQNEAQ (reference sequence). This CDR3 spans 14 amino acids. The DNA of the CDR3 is TGTGCCAGCAGCTCCCCGACAGGGGGAGAGACCCAGTACTTC. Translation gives CASSSPTGGETQYF.

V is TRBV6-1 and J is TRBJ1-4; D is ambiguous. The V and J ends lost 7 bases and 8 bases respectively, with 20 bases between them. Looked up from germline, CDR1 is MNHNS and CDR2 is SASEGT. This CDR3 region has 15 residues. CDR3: CASTESVAGDEKLFF. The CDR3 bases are TGTGCCAGCACCGAGTCAGTTGCGGGCGACGAAAAACTGTTTTTT.

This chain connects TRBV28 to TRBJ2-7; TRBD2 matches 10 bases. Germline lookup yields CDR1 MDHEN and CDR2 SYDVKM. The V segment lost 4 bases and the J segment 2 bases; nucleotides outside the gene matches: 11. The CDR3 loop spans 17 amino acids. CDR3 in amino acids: CASSSGGLAGGTYEQYF. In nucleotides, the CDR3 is TGTGCCAGCAGTTCCGGGGGTTTAGCGGGAGGCACCTACGAGCAGTACTTC.

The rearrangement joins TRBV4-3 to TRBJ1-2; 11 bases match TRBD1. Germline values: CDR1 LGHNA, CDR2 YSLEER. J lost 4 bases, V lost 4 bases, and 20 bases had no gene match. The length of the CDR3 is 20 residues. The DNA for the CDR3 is TGCGCCAGCAGCCGAGAAACACCCGGGACAGGGGGTCCCCTCGGCTATGGCTACACCTTC. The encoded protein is CASSRETPGTGGPLGYGYTF.

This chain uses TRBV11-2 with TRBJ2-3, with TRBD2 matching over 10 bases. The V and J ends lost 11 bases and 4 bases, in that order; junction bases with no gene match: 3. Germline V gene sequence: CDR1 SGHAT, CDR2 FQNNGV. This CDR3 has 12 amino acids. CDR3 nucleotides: TGTGCCGGTAGCGGGAGGTCAGATACGCAGTATTTT. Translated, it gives CAGSGRSDTQYF.

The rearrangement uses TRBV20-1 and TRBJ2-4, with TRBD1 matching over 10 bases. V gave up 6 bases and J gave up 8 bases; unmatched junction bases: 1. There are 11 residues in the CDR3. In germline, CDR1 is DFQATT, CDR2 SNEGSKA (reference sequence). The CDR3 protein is CSADRGDIQYF. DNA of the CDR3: TGCAGTGCGGACAGGGGGGACATTCAGTACTTC.

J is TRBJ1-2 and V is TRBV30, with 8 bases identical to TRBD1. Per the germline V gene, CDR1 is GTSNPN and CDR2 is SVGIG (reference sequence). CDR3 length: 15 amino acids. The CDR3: CARNQQGGANYGYTF. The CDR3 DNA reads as TGTGCTCGAAACCAACAGGGGGGGGCTAACTATGGCTACACCTTC.

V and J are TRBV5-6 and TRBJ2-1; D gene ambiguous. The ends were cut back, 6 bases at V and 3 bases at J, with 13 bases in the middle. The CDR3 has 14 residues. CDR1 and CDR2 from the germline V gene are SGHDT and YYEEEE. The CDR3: CASILINGYNEQFF. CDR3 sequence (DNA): TGTGCCAGCATCCTTATAAACGGCTACAATGAGCAGTTCTTC. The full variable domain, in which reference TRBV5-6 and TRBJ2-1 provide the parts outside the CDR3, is DAGVTQSPTHLIKTRGQQVTLRCSPKSGHDTVSWYQQALGQGPQFIFQYYEEEERQRGNFPDRFSGHQFPNYSSELNVNALLLGDSALYLCASILINGYNEQFFGPGTRLTVL.

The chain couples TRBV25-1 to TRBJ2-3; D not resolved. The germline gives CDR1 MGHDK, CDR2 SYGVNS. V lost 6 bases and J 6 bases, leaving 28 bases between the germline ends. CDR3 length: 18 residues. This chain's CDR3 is CASSPSVGQFSEHDTQYF. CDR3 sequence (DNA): TGTGCCAGCAGCCCCTCGGTGGGCCAGTTCTCGGAACACGATACGCAGTATTTT.

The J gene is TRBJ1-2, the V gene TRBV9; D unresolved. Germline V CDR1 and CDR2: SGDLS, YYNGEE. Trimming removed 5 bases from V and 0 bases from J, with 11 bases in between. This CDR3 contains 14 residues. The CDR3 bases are TGTGCCAGCAGTGCATTGGGAGCTAACTATGGCTACACCTTC. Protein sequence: CASSALGANYGYTF.

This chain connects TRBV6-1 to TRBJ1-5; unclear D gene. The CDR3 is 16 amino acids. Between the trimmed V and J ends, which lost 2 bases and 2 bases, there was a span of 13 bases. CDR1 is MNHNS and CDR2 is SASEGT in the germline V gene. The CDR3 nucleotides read TGTGCCAGCAGTGAATCTCAGGTCTGGGGCAATCAGCCCCAGCATTTT. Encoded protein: CASSESQVWGNQPQHF.

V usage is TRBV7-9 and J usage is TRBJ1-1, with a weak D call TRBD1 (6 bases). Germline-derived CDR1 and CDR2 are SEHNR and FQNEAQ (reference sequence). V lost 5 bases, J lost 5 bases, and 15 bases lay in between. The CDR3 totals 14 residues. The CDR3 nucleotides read TGTGCCAGCAGCCCCCCCAGGGGATTTACTGAAGCTTTCTTT. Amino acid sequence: CASSPPRGFTEAFF.

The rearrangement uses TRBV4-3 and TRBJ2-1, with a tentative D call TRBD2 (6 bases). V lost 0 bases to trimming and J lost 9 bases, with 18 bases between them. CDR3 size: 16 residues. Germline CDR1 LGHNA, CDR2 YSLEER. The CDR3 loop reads CASSQEWSGLGGEQFF. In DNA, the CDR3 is TGCGCCAGCAGCCAAGAATGGTCCGGTTTGGGGGGTGAGCAGTTCTTC.

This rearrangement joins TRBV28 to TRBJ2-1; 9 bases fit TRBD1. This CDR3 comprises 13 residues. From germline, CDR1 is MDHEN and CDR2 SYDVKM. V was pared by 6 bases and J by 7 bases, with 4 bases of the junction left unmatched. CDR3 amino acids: CASSTDRGNEQFF. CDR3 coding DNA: TGTGCCAGCAGCACGGACAGGGGAAATGAGCAGTTCTTC.

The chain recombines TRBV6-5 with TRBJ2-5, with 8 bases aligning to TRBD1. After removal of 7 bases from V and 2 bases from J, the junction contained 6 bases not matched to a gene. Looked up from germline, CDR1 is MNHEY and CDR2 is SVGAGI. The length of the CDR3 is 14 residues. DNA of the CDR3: TGTGCCAGCACCCAGGGGGCCCCTCAAGAGACCCAGTACTTC. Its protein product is CASTQGAPQETQYF.

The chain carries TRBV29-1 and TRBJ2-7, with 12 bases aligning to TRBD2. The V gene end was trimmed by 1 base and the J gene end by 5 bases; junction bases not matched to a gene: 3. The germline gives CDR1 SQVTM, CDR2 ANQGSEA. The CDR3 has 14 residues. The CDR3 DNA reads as TGCAGCGTTGAAGGACTAGCGGGAGTCCACGAGCAGTACTTC. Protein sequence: CSVEGLAGVHEQYF.

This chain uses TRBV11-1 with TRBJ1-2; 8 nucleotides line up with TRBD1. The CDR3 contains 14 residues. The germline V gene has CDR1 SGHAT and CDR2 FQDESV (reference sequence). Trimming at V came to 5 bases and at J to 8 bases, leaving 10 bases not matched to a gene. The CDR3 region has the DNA TGTGCCAGCAGCCTCGGGCAGGGGGCAGGAGGCTACACCTTC. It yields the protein CASSLGQGAGGYTF.

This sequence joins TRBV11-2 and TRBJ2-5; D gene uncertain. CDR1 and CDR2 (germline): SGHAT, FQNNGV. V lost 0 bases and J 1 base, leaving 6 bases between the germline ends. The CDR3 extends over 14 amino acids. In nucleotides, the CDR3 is TGTGCCAGCAGCTTAGATTCACTCCAAGAGACCCAGTACTTC. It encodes CASSLDSLQETQYF. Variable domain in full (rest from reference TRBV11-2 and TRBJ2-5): EAGVAQSPRYKIIEKRQSVAFWCNPISGHATLYWYQQILGQGPKLLIQFQNNGVVDDSQLPKDRFSAERLKGVDSTLKIQPAKLEDSAVYLCASSLDSLQETQYFGPGTRLLVL.

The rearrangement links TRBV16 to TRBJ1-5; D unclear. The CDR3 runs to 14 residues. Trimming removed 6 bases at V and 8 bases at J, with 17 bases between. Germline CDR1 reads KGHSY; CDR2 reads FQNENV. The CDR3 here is CASSYLKTGEPQHF. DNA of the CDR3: TGTGCCAGCAGTTATCTTAAGACCGGGGAGCCCCAGCATTTT.

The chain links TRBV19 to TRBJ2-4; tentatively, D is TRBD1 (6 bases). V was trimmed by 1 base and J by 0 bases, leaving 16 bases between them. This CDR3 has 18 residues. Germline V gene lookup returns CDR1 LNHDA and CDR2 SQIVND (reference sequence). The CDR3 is CASSIVLQGFIAKNIQYF. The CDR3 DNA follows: TGTGCCAGTAGTATAGTCTTACAGGGTTTTATAGCCAAAAACATTCAGTACTTC.

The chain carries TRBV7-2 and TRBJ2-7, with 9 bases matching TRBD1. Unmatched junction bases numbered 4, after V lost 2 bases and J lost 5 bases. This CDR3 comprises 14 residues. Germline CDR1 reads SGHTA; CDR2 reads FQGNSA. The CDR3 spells CASSLIGTGNEQYF. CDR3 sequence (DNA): TGTGCCAGCAGCTTAATAGGGACAGGGAACGAGCAGTACTTC.

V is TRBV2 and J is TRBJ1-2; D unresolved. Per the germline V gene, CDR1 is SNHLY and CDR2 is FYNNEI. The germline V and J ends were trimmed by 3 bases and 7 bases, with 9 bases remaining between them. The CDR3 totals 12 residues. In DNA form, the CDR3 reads TGTGCCAGCAGTGAGAGGGTTCGTGGCTACACCTTC. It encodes CASSERVRGYTF.

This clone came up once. Written as DNA, the CDR3 is TGTGCCAGCCGCAGGGGAACCGAAACAGATACGCAGTATTTT. This sequence encodes CASRRGTETDTQYF. The gene calls are TRBV6-1 and TRBJ2-3, with D perhaps matching TRBD1 (6 bases). Germline V gene sequence: CDR1 MNHNS, CDR2 SASEGT. The CDR3 consists of 14 residues. V gave up 8 bases and J gave up 3 bases, with 15 bases separating them.

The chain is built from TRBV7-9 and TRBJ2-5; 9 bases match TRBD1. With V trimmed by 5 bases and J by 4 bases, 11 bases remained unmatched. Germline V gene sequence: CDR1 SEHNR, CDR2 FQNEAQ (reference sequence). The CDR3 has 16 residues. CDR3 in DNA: TGTGCCAGCAGCCCGGGACAGGGCCTCGTGAGAGAGACCCAGTACTTC. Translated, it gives CASSPGQGLVRETQYF.

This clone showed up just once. The CDR3 DNA is TGTGCCAGTAGTACTAGACAGGGTGGAAACACCATATATTTT. Its translation is CASSTRQGGNTIYF. This chain joins TRBV19 and TRBJ1-3; 7 nucleotides agree with TRBD1. Per germline, CDR1 LNHDA and CDR2 SQIVND (reference sequence). This CDR3 region has 14 residues. The V gene end was trimmed by 4 bases and the J gene end by 3 bases; junction bases not matched to a gene: 3.

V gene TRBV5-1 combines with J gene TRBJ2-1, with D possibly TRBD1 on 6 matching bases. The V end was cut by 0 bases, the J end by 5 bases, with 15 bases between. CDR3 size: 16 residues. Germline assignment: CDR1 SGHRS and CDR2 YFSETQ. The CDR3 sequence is CASSLAQRTDDNEQFF. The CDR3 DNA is TGCGCCAGCAGCTTGGCGCAGCGGACAGATGACAATGAGCAGTTCTTC.

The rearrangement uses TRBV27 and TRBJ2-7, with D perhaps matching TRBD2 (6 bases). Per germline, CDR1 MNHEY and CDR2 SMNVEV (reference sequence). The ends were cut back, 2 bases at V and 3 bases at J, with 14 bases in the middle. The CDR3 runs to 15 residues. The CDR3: CASSLRVSGLYEQYF. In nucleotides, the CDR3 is TGTGCCAGCAGTTTAAGGGTTAGCGGACTCTACGAGCAGTACTTC.

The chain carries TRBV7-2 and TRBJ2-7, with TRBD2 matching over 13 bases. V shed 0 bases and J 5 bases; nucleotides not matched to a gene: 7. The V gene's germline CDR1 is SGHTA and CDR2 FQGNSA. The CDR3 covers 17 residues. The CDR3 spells CASSLALRLAGGNEQYF. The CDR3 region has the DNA TGTGCCAGCAGCTTAGCCCTCAGACTAGCGGGGGGAAACGAGCAGTACTTC.

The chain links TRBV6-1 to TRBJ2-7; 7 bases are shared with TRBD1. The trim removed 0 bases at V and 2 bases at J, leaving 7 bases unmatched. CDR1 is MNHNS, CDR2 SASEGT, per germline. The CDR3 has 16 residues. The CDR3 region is CASSEARAGGAYEQYF. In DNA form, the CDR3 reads TGTGCCAGCAGTGAAGCGAGGGCAGGGGGAGCCTACGAGCAGTACTTC.